These 12 T cell receptor beta chains originate from one sample sequenced in a study of CD8+ T cells in alopecia areata (dated by TCRdb to the late 2010s). The time point label, read with the paper, signifies: about 25 weeks on oral tofacitinib. Reading the label with the study, this specimen's treatment or condition is: oral pan-JAK inhibitor, 5-10 mg twice daily. Libraries were built with the immunoSEQ multiplex PCR assay. RNA was extracted from all samples and reverse transcribed into cDNA, which served as template for TCR sequencing. Sourced from immuneACCESS, this table was stored by TCRdb with only in-frame sequences that have V and J called. A share of the clones is absent; for the studies checked, an unresolved V gene accounts for under half, and the remainder has no known explanation. For this sample there are around 160,000 clones; less than 70% appear just once. About 14% of the sample comes from the top ten.

Source: CD4+ T cells sorted from blood, taken at week 24, from a patient treated with tofacitinib. These receptor sequences come from a human donor with alopecia areata.

The chain recombines TRBV5-1 with TRBJ1-2; D might be TRBD1 (5 bases). The CDR3 loop spans 13 amino acids. CDR1 and CDR2 (germline): SGHRS, YFSETQ. The germline V and J ends were trimmed by 5 bases and 2 bases, with 10 bases remaining between them. In nucleotides, the CDR3 is TGCGCCAGCAGTCGGGACCACAACTATGGCTACACCTTC. This translates into CASSRDHNYGYTF.

In its sample, this clone was seen a few times. The chain employs TRBV23-1 and TRBJ1-2, with D possibly being TRBD1 (6 bases). TRBV23-1 is assigned to the ORF class and has an uncertain function. The CDR3 sequence is 13 residues long. V lost 10 bases and J 5 bases, leaving 17 bases between the germline ends. Here the CDR3 reads CATVGGKKYGYTF. In DNA, the CDR3 is TGCGCCACAGTGGGGGGCAAGAAGTATGGCTACACCTTC.

In this sample, this clone turned up a few times. The rearrangement joins TRBV29-1 to TRBJ1-1, with a weak D call TRBD1 (5 bases). Trimming cost V 6 bases and J 6 bases, with 17 bases left between them. CDR1 is SQVTM and CDR2 is ANQGSEA in the germline V gene. The CDR3 has 13 residues. The CDR3 protein is CSVGGLRISEAFF. For the CDR3, the DNA is TGCAGCGTCGGGGGGTTACGGATTTCTGAAGCTTTCTTT.

This clone is a singleton in its sample. This chain joins TRBV18 and TRBJ2-1; D call uncertain. Deletions cut 0 bases from V and 7 bases from J, with 7 bases between. Germline-derived CDR1 and CDR2 are KGHSH and LQKENI. This CDR3 has 13 residues. The CDR3 loop is CASSPPSLNEQFF. The CDR3 DNA sequence: TGTGCCAGCTCACCACCGTCATTAAATGAGCAGTTCTTC.

This clone turned up a few times. The chain links TRBV29-1 to TRBJ2-1; TRBD2 aligns across 7 bases. Looked up from germline, CDR1 is SQVTM and CDR2 is ANQGSEA. The V gene end was trimmed by 6 bases and the J gene end by 0 bases; junction bases not matched to a gene: 26. This CDR3 region has 21 residues. CDR3 residues: CSVLTQPQRGLPPSSYNEQFF. CDR3 bases: TGCAGCGTACTCACCCAACCCCAGCGGGGCTTGCCACCTAGCTCCTACAATGAGCAGTTCTTC.

This clone was counted a single time. The V call is TRBV5-1, the J call TRBJ2-7; D perhaps matches TRBD1 (6 bases). Trimming removed 6 bases from V and 2 bases from J, with 15 bases in between. The germline gives CDR1 SGHRS, CDR2 YFSETQ. This CDR3 comprises 14 residues. The DNA of the CDR3 is TGCGCCAGCAAGGCCCAGACAGGAGCCTACGAGCAGTACTTC. The encoded protein is CASKAQTGAYEQYF.

In its sample, this clone was seen a few times. CDR3: CASSPYRRENTEAFF. As DNA, the CDR3 is TGTGCCAGCAGCCCCTACAGAAGGGAGAACACTGAAGCTTTCTTT. The rearrangement joins TRBV5-6 to TRBJ1-1, with D hard to call. Trimming pared 4 bases from V and 1 base from J, leaving 14 bases between. CDR3 length equals 15 residues. The germline gives CDR1 SGHDT, CDR2 YYEEEE.

V and J are TRBV19 and TRBJ2-6; D gene uncertain. V was shortened by 2 bases and J by 0 bases, with 11 bases between the two germline ends. CDR1 and CDR2 from the germline V gene are LNHDA and SQIVND (reference sequence). The CDR3 has 17 amino acids. The CDR3 is CASSILKGRSGANVLTF. CDR3 coding DNA: TGTGCCAGTAGTATACTCAAGGGTCGCTCTGGGGCCAACGTCCTGACTTTC.

This chain joins TRBV6-5 and TRBJ1-1, with D perhaps matching TRBD1 (5 bases). The CDR3 totals 11 residues. Germline V gene sequence: CDR1 MNHEY, CDR2 SVGAGI. V lost 5 bases to trimming and J lost 8 bases, with 9 bases between them. The DNA of the CDR3 is TGTGCCAGCAGTCTCGCAGGGGAAGCTTTCTTT. Its translation: CASSLAGEAFF.

The gene calls are TRBV7-3 and TRBJ2-3; 8 nucleotides line up with TRBD1. The CDR3 sequence is 15 residues long. Trimming cost V 5 bases and J 6 bases; bases outside gene matches: 10. CDR1 is SGHTA and CDR2 is FQGTGA in the germline V gene. Written as DNA, the CDR3 is TGTGCCAGCAGCCCACAGGGGGTAATGTCGGATACGCAGTATTTT. Protein sequence: CASSPQGVMSDTQYF.

This clone was detected a few times. The sample contains more than one DNA sequence encoding this CDR3. The chain combines TRBV19 with TRBJ1-5, with a weak D call TRBD1 (5 bases). The CDR3 loop spans 14 amino acids. Germline CDR1 is LNHDA and CDR2 is SQIVND (reference sequence). Trimming left V 7 bases short and J 2 bases short, with 12 bases between. The CDR3: CASNRGEGNQPQHF. The CDR3 DNA follows: TGTGCCAGTAATCGGGGCGAGGGCAATCAGCCCCAGCATTTT.

The V and J genes are TRBV5-1 and TRBJ2-3; 9 nucleotides line up with TRBD2. V lost 5 bases and J lost 1; bases outside the gene matches: 5. Germline V lookup: CDR1 SGHRS, CDR2 YFSETQ. The CDR3 consists of 15 residues. CDR3 region: CASSVSSGGTDTQYF. The CDR3 bases are TGCGCCAGCAGTGTTTCTAGCGGGGGCACAGATACGCAGTATTTT. Filled out from reference TRBV5-1 and TRBJ2-3, the complete variable domain reads KAGVTQTPRYLIKTRGQQVTLSCSPISGHRSVSWYQQTPGQGLQFLFEYFSETQRNKGNFPGRFSGRQFSNSRSEMNVSTLELGDSALYLCASSVSSGGTDTQYFGPGTRLTVL.